This TCR beta chain was identified in a study of OX40 agonist ivuxolimab in advanced cancers. The V gene's germline CDR1 is MNHNY and CDR2 SVGAGI (reference sequence). V lost 0 bases to trimming and J lost 2 bases; unmatched junction nucleotides: 4. This CDR3 has 16 amino acids. Profiling relied on immunoSEQ multiplex PCR, and the TCRdb table lists in-frame clones only, not all of them. The profile shows roughly 44,000 clones, 86% of them singletons. This chain uses TRBV6-6 with TRBJ1-3, with 7 nucleotides matching TRBD1. The sequenced sample was CD4+ or CD8+ T cells sorted from blood, obtained in a trial of the OX40 agonist ivuxolimab. The receptor was derived from an adult with an advanced solid tumor such as melanoma, head and neck, liver or kidney cancer. The CDR3 protein is CASSYSSGGTGNTIYF. Written as DNA, the CDR3 is TGTGCCAGCAGTTACTCATCAGGGGGTACTGGAAACACCATATATTTT.